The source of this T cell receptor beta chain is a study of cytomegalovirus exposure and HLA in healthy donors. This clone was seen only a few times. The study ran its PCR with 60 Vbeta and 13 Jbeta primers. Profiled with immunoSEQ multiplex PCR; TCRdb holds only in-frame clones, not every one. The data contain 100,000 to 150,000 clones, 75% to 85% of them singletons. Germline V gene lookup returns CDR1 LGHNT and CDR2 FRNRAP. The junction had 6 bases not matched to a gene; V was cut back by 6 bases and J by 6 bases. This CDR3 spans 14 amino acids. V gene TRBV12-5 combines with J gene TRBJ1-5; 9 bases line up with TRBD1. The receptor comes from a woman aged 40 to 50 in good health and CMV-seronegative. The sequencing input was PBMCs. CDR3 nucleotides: TGTGCTAGTGGCCCCGGGACAGGGATTCAGCCCCAGCATTTT. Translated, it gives CASGPGTGIQPQHF.